One and the same sample provided the 6 T cell receptor beta chains below, sequenced in a study of CD8 T cells in Susac syndrome (dated by TCRdb to the late 2010s). Library prep was done by the immunoSEQ multiplex PCR assay. RNA was extracted with the RNeasy kit and roughly 0.45 to 1 ug was reverse transcribed using random hexamers. Clones were called with MiXCR by TCRdb after fastp trimmed the public reads at Q25, and only in-frame beta chains were retained. Duplicate CDR3 protein sequences are folded into a single record with the most common DNA and genes. The table for this sample lists 150,000 to 200,000 distinct CDR3 sequences; about 94% of them were counted only once. Roughly 0.13% of the sample goes to the ten largest clones. Source material: CD4+ T cells from PBMCs. Receptors were obtained from a human donor in good health.

The V and J genes are TRBV7-9 and TRBJ2-5; 11 bases match TRBD2. The germline gives CDR1 SEHNR, CDR2 FQNEAQ (reference sequence). V dropped 5 bases and J dropped 7; count of bases not matched to a gene: 6. The CDR3 sequence is 14 residues long. The CDR3 here is CASSGSSGGSTQYF. The CDR3 DNA reads as TGTGCCAGCAGCGGGTCTAGCGGGGGGTCGACCCAGTACTTC.

The chain uses TRBV12-3 or TRBV12-4 and TRBJ2-1; D is ambiguous. V shed 3 bases and J shed 5 bases, with 11 bases lying between them. The CDR3 extends over 14 amino acids. CDR3: CASSFSRLNNEQFF. The CDR3 DNA sequence: TGTGCCAGCAGTTTTTCTAGACTCAACAATGAGCAGTTCTTC.

The V gene is TRBV29-1, the J gene TRBJ2-5; no reliable D call. The CDR3 is 11 residues long. Trimming left V 7 bases short and J 4 bases short, with 10 bases between. Germline V lookup: CDR1 SQVTM, CDR2 ANQGSEA. In DNA, the CDR3 is TGCAGCGCCCTGGGCCCAGAGACCCAGTACTTC. Translated, it gives CSALGPETQYF.

The chain links TRBV7-2 to TRBJ2-7; 7 nucleotides line up with TRBD2. This CDR3 is 14 amino acids long. Germline loops: CDR1 SGHTA, CDR2 FQGNSA. The ends lost 3 bases at V and 2 bases at J; junction bases unmatched: 4. The CDR3 region is CASSFRLATYEQYF. The CDR3 DNA follows: TGTGCCAGCAGCTTCCGACTAGCCACCTACGAGCAGTACTTC.

V usage is TRBV6-5 and J usage is TRBJ2-7, with D uncertain. This CDR3 spans 13 amino acids. Trimming cost V 2 bases and J 7 bases, with 12 bases left between them. Germline V gene lookup returns CDR1 MNHEY and CDR2 SVGAGI. CDR3 amino acids: CASSYDPMGEQYF. CDR3 DNA: TGTGCCAGCAGTTACGACCCGATGGGTGAGCAGTACTTC.

This sequence joins TRBV25-1 and TRBJ2-1; D uncertain. Deletions cut 4 bases from V and 9 bases from J, with 19 bases between. The CDR3 totals 15 residues. Germline CDR1 is MGHDK and CDR2 is SYGVNS. CDR3 in amino acids: CASSGRGIGGLEQFF. The CDR3 bases are TGTGCCAGCAGTGGTCGCGGCATTGGTGGCCTTGAGCAGTTCTTC.